This TCR beta chain was sequenced in a study of cytomegalovirus exposure and HLA in healthy donors. Study background: From roughly 180 million T cells, an earlier analysis saw roughly 110 million unique TCR beta sequences. Overall study findings and caveats: One variant, a missense change in DCLRE1C, was linked in a later analysis to TCR beta V- and J-gene trimming.

Regarding this clone: Its antigen remains unidentified.

Deletions cut 11 bases from V and 4 bases from J, with 18 bases between. The CDR3 is 14 amino acids. Germline loops: CDR1 SGHAT, CDR2 FQNNGV. 60 Vbeta and 13 Jbeta primers were used in PCR. Sequencing used immunoSEQ multiplex PCR; TCRdb keeps in-frame clones, though not all of them. The table includes 250,000 or so clones, about nine tenths detected once. This TCR was recovered from a girl aged 2 to 9 in good health and CMV-seronegative. The specimen was PBMCs. The chain carries TRBV11-2 and TRBJ2-1; possibly TRBD2 for D (7 bases). The CDR3: CAHSRGGGYNEQFF. In DNA, the CDR3 is TGTGCCCATTCAAGAGGGGGAGGGTACAATGAGCAGTTCTTC. The full variable domain, completed using reference TRBV11-2 and TRBJ2-1, is EAGVAQSPRYKIIEKRQSVAFWCNPISGHATLYWYQQILGQGPKLLIQFQNNGVVDDSQLPKDRFSAERLKGVDSTLKIQPAKLEDSAVYLCAHSRGGGYNEQFFGPGTRLTVL.